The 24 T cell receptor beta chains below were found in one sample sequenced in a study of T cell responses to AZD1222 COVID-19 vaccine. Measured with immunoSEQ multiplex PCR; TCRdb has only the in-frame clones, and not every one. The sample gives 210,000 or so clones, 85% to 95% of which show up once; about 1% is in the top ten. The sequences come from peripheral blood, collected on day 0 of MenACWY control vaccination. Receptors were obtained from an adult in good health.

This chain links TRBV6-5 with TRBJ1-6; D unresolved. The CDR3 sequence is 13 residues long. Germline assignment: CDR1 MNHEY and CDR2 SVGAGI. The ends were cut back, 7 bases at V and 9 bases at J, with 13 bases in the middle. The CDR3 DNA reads TGTGCCAGCACACCTCAGACTCGTTCACCCCTCCACTTT. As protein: CASTPQTRSPLHF.

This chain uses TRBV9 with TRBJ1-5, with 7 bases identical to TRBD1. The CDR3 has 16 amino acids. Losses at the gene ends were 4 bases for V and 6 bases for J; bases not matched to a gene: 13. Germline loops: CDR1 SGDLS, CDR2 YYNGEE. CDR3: CASSKNPGTVGQPQHF. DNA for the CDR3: TGTGCCAGCAGCAAAAACCCTGGGACAGTAGGTCAGCCCCAGCATTTT.

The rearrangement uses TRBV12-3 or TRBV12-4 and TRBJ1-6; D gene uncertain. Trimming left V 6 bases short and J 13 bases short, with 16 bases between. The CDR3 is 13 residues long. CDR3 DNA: TGTGCCAGCAGCCCCGCCGGGGTAACCCCCCTCCACTTT. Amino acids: CASSPAGVTPLHF.

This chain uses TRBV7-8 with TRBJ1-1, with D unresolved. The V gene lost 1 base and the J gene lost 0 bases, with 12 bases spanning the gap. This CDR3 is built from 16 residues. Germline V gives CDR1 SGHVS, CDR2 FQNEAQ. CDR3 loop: CASSLGGRNLNTEAFF. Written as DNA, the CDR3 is TGTGCCAGCAGCTTAGGTGGCAGAAATTTGAACACTGAAGCTTTCTTT.

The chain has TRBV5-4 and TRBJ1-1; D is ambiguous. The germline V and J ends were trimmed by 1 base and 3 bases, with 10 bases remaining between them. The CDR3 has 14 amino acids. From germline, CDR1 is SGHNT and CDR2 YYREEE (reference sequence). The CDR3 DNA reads TGTGCCAGCAGCTTGCCGGGGTCGGACACTGAAGCTTTCTTT. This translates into CASSLPGSDTEAFF.

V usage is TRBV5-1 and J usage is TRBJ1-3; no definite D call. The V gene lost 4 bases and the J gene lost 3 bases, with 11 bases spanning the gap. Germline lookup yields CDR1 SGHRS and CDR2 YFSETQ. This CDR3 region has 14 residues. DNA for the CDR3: TGCGCCAGCAGCCCGGGCCCCGGTGGAAACACCATATATTTT. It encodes CASSPGPGGNTIYF.

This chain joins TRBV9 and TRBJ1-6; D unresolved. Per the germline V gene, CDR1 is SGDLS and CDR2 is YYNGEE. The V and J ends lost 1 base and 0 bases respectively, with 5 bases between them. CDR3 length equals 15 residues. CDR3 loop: CASSVTDSYNSPLHF. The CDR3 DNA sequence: TGTGCCAGCAGCGTAACGGACTCCTATAATTCACCCCTCCACTTT.

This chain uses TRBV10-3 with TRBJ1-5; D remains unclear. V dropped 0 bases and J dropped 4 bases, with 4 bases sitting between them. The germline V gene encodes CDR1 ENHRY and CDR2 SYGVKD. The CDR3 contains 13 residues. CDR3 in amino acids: CAISESGNQPQHF. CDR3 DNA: TGTGCCATCAGTGAGTCAGGGAATCAGCCCCAGCATTTT.

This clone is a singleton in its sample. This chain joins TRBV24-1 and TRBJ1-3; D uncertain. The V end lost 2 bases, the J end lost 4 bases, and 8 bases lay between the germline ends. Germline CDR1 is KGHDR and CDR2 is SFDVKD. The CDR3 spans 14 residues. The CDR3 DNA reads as TGTGCCACCAGTGATTCCCCACCGGGAAACACCATATATTTT. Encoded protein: CATSDSPPGNTIYF.

Written as DNA, the CDR3 is TGTGCCAGCAGTGAGGGACACGGGGGAGGAAAACTGTTTTTT. Translation gives CASSEGHGGGKLFF. The chain employs TRBV6-4 and TRBJ1-4, with D tentatively TRBD1 (6 bases). Germline CDR1 and CDR2: MRHNA and SNTAGT. The V end was cut by 3 bases, the J end by 10 bases, with 15 bases between. CDR3 length equals 14 residues.

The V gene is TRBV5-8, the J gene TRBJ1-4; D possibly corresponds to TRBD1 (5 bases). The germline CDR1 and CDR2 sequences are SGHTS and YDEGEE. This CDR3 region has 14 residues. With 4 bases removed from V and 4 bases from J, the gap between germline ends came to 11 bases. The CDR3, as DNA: TGTGCCAGCAGCCCGGACATTAGTAATGAAAAACTGTTTTTT. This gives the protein CASSPDISNEKLFF.

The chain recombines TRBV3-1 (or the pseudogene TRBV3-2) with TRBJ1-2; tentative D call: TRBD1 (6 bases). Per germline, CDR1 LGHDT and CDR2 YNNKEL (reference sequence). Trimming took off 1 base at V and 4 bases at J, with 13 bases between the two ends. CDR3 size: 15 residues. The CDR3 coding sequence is TGTGCCAGCAGCCAAGTGGGGGGCAGGGGCTATGGCTACACCTTC. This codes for CASSQVGGRGYGYTF.

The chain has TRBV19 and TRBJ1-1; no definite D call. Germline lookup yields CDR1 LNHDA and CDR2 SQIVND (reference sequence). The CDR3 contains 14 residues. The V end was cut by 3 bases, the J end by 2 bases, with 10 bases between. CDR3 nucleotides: TGTGCCAGTAGTATCACGGGTTCCAACACTGAAGCTTTCTTT. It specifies CASSITGSNTEAFF.

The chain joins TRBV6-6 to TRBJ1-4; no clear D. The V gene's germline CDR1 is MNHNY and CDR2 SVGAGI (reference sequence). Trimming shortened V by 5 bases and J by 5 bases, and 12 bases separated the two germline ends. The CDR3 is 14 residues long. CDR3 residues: CASSPSGANEKLFF. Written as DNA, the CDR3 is TGTGCCAGCAGTCCATCGGGAGCCAATGAAAAACTGTTTTTT.

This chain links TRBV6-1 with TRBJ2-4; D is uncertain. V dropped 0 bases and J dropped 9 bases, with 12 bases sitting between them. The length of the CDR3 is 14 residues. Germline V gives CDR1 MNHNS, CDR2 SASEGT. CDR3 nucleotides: TGTGCCAGCAGTGAAGCGGGCGGAAGGGCCATTCAGTACTTC. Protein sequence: CASSEAGGRAIQYF.

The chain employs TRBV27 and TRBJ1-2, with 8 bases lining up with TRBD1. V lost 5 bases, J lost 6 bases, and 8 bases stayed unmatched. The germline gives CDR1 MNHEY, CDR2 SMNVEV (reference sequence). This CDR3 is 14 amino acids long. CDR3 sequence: CASSRTGKGDGYTF. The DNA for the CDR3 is TGTGCCAGCAGTCGGACAGGGAAGGGGGATGGCTACACCTTC.

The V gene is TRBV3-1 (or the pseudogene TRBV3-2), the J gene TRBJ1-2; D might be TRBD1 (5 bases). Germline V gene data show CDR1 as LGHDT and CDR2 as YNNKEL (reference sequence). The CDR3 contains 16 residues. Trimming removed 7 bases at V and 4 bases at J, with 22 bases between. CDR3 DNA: TGTGCCAGCAAGTCAAGTTGGGACTCGGGCTTCTATGGCTACACCTTC. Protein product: CASKSSWDSGFYGYTF.

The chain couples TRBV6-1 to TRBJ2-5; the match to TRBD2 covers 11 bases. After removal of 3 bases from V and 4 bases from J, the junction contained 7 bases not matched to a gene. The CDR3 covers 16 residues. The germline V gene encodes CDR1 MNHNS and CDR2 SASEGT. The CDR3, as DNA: TGTGCCAGCAGTGAGTTACTAGCGGGGGCACGAGAGACCCAGTACTTC. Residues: CASSELLAGARETQYF.

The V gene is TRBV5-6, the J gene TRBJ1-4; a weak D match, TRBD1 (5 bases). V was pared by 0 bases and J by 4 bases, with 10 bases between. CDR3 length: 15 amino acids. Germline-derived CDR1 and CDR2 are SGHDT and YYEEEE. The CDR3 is CASSLGRRGNEKLFF. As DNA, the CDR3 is TGTGCCAGCAGCTTGGGGCGTAGGGGTAATGAAAAACTGTTTTTT.

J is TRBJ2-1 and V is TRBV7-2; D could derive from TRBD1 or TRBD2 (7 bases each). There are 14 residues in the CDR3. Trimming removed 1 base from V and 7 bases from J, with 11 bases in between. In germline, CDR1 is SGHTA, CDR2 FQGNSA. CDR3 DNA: TGTGCCAGCAGCTTAGATCAGGGGGGGAATGAGCAGTTCTTC. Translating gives CASSLDQGGNEQFF.

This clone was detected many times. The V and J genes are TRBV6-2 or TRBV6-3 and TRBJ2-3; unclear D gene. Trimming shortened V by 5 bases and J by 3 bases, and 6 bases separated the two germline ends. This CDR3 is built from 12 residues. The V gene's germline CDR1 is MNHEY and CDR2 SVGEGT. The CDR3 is CASSGDTDTQYF. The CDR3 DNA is TGTGCCAGCAGTGGCGATACAGATACGCAGTATTTT.

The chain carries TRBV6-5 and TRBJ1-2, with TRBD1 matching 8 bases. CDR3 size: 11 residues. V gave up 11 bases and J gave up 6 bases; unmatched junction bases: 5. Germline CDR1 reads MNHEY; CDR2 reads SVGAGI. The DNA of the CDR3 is TGTGCCTGCTGGACAGGGAATGGCTACACCTTC. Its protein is CACWTGNGYTF.

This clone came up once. CDR3 coding DNA: TGCGCCAGCAGTCAAACAGGGGCCTCTAGCTACAATGAGCAGTTCTTC. It codes for CASSQTGASSYNEQFF. V and J are TRBV4-1 and TRBJ2-1, with 7 bases aligning to TRBD1. This CDR3 has 16 residues. Per germline, CDR1 MGHRA and CDR2 YSYEKL. V lost 6 bases to trimming and J lost 3 bases; unmatched junction nucleotides: 11.

The CDR3 region is CASAGTGGNSPLHF. Written as DNA, the CDR3 is TGTGCCAGCGCTGGGACAGGTGGTAATTCACCCCTCCACTTT. This chain connects TRBV2 to TRBJ1-6, with 8 bases aligning to TRBD1. CDR3 size: 14 residues. J gave up 6 bases and V 8 bases, and 6 bases lay outside the gene matches. The V gene's germline CDR1 is SNHLY and CDR2 FYNNEI.